This T cell receptor beta chain was identified in a study of blood T cell repertoires in COVID-19. The method was immunoSEQ multiplex PCR; TCRdb's version includes in-frame clones alone and lacks a portion of them. The repertoire has 370,000 or so clones, 81% of them found once; the top ten carry under 1.2%. Trimming removed 4 bases from V and 5 bases from J, with 21 bases in between. The CDR3 covers 17 residues. This sequence originates from a human donor with acute or convalescent COVID-19. The donor label of this sample is uncertain. What was sequenced was peripheral blood. V usage is TRBV5-3 and J usage is TRBJ1-4; TRBD1 might be the D (5 bases). TRBV5-3 is flagged as an ORF with uncertain function. Here the CDR3 DNA reads TGTGCCAGAAGCCAAGCCCCCGGGACTGGAGGCAATGAAAAACTGTTTTTT. It yields the protein CARSQAPGTGGNEKLFF.